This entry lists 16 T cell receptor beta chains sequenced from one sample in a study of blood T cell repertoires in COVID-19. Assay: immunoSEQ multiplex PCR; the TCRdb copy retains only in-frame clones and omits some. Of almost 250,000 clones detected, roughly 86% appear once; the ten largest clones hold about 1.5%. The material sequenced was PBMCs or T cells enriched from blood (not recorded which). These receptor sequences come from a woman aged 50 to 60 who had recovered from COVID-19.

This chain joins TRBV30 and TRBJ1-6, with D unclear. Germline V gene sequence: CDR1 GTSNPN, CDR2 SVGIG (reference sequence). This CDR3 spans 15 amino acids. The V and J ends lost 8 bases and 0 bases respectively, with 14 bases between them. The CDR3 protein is CAQKSGSSYNSPLHF. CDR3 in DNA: TGTGCCCAAAAATCGGGAAGCTCCTATAATTCACCCCTCCACTTT.

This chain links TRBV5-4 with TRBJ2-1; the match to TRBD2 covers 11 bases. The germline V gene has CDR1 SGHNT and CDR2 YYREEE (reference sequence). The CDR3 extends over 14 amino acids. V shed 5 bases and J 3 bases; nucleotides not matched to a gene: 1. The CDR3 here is CASRGLADYNEQFF. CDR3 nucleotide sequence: TGTGCCAGCAGGGGACTAGCGGACTACAATGAGCAGTTCTTC.

CDR3 DNA: TGCAGCGCGGTGGCGGAATTTTATGGCTACACCTTC. The encoded protein is CSAVAEFYGYTF. J is TRBJ1-2 and V is TRBV29-1, with D unresolved. Trimming left V 7 bases short and J 5 bases short, with 14 bases between. CDR3 size: 12 residues. Germline assignment: CDR1 SQVTM and CDR2 ANQGSEA. Drawing the rest from reference TRBV29-1 and TRBJ1-2, the complete variable domain is SAVISQKPSRDICQRGTSLTIQCQVDSQVTMMFWYRQQPGQSLTLIATANQGSEATYESGFVIDKFPISRPNLTFSTLTVSNMSPEDSSIYLCSAVAEFYGYTFGSGTRLTVV.

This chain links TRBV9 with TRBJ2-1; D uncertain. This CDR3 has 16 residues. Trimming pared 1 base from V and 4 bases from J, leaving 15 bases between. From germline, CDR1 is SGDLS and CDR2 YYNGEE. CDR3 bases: TGTGCCAGCAGCGTAACAACTACCCCCCAATACAATGAGCAGTTCTTC. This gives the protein CASSVTTTPQYNEQFF.

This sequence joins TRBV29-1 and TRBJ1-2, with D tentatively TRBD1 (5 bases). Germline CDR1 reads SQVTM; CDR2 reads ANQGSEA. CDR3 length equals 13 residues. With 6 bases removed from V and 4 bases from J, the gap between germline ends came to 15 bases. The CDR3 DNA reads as TGCAGCGTGTATACCAGGGAGGGCTATGGCTACACCTTC. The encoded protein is CSVYTREGYGYTF.

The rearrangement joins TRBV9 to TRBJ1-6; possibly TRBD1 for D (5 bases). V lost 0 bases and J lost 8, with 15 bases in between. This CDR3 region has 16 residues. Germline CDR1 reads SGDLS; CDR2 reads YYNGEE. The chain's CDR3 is CASSVGAGPSDSPLHF. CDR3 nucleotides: TGTGCCAGCAGCGTAGGAGCAGGGCCCTCGGATTCACCCCTCCACTTT.

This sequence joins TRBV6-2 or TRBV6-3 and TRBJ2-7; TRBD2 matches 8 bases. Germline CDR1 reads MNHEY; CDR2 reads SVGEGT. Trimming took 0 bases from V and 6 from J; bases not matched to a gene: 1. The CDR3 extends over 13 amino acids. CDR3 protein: CASSYSGTSEQYF. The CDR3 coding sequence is TGTGCCAGCAGTTACTCTGGGACTAGCGAGCAGTACTTC.

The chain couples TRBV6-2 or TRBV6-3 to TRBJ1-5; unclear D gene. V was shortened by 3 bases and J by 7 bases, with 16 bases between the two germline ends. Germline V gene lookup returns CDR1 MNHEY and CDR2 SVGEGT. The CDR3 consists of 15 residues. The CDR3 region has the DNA TGTGCCAGCAGTTATCAGGAAATGAGCCGGCAGCCCCAGCATTTT. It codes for CASSYQEMSRQPQHF.

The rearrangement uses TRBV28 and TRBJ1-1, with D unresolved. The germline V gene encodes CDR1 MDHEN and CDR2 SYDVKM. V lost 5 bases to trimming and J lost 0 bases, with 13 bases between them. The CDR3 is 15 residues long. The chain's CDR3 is CASSAPQRVNTEAFF. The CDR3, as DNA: TGTGCCAGCAGTGCCCCCCAACGGGTGAACACTGAAGCTTTCTTT.

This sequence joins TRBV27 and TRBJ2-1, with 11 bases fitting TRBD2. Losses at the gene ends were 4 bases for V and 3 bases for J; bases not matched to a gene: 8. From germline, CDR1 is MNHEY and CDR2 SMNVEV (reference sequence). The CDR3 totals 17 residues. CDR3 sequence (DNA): TGTGCCAGCAGTTCGGGGACTAGCGGAGCTGGCTACAATGAGCAGTTCTTC. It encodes CASSSGTSGAGYNEQFF.

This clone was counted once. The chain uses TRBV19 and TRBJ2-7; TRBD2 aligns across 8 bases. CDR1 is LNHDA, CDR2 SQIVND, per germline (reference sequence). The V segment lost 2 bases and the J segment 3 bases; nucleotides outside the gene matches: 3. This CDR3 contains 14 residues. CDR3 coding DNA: TGTGCCAGTAGTATACGGCGGGGGGACTACGAGCAGTACTTC. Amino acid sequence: CASSIRRGDYEQYF.

For the CDR3, the DNA is TGTGCCAGCAGTTACTTTGGGGGCTCGAACGAGCAGTACTTC. Protein: CASSYFGGSNEQYF. The chain recombines TRBV6-5 with TRBJ2-7, with D possibly TRBD1 on 6 matching bases. The CDR3 length is 14 residues. Germline assignment: CDR1 MNHEY and CDR2 SVGAGI. V shed 1 base and J shed 5 bases, with 12 bases lying between them.

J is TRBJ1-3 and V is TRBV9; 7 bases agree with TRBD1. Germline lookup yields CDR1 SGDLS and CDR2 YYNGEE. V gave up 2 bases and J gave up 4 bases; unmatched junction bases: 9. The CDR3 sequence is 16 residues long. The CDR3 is CASSVADRATGNTIYF. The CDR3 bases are TGTGCCAGCAGCGTTGCCGACAGGGCAACAGGAAACACCATATATTTT.

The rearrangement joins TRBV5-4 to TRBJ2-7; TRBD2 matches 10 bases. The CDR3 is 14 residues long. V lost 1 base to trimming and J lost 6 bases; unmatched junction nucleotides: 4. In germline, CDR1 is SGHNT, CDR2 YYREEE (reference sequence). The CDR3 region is CASSLSASGSEQYF. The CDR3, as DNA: TGTGCCAGCAGCTTGTCGGCTAGCGGGAGCGAGCAGTACTTC. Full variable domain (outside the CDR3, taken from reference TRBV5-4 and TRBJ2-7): ETGVTQSPTHLIKTRGQQVTLRCSSQSGHNTVSWYQQALGQGPQFIFQYYREEENGRGNFPPRFSGLQFPNYSSELNVNALELDDSALYLCASSLSASGSEQYFGPGTRLTVT.

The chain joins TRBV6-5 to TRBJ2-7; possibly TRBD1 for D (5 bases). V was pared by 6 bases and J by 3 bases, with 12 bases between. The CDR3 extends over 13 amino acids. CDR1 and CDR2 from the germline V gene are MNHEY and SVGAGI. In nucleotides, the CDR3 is TGTGCCAGCAGACCAACAGGTATCTACGAGCAGTACTTC. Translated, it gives CASRPTGIYEQYF.

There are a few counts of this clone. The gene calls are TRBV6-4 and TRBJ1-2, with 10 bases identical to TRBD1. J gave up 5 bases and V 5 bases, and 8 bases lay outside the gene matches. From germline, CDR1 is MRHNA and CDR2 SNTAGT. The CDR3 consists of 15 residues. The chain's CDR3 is CASSPEGQGIYGYTF. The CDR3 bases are TGTGCCAGCAGTCCAGAGGGACAGGGGATTTATGGCTACACCTTC.